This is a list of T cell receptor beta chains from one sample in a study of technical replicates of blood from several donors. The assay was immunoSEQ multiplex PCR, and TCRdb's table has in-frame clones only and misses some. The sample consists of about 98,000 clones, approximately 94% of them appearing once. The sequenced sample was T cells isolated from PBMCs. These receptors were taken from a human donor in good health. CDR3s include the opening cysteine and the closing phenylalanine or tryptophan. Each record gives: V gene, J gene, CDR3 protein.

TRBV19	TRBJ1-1	CASSIGTRTEAFF
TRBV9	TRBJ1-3	CASSVGTGSGNTIYF
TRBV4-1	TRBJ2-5	CASSHPPHQGAIRETQYF
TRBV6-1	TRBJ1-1	CASSALQGVAEAFF
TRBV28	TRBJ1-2	CASSQLSGQGNYGYTF
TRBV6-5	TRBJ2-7	CASSYSLPDRDYEQYF
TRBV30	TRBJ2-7	CAWSAGDYEQYF
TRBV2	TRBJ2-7	CASRQVYEQYF
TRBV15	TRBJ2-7	CATSRGTGSYEQYF
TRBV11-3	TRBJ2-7	CASSLEPGESYEQYF
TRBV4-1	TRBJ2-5	CASSQGLAGGTPYRETQYF
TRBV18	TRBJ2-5	CASSPTGLGETQYF
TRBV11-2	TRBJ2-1	CASSRRTTYNEQFF
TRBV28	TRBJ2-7	CASTKGLGSVYEQYF
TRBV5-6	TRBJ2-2	CASSLFAGGTGELFF
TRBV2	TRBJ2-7	CASSPGLASREQYF
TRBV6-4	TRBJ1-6	CASRLSNLGASPLHF